The source of this TCR beta chain is a study of CD8 T cells in ankylosing spondylitis. TCR beta libraries were made by quantitative 5'-RACE with molecular barcodes. MiXCR, run by TCRdb on the 5' RACE reads, gives a single entry per CDR3 protein. The sample comprises 250,000 or so distinct CDR3 sequences, under 30% of which are singletons, and 0.61% rests with the top ten. Notes on the study in general: Clones linked with disease were CD8+ and fairly uncommon in the peripheral blood. A TCR beta motif made of roughly eight highly homologous variants seemed typical of ankylosing spondylitis blood. Significant enrichment of disease-linked clones was reportedly seen in matched ankylosing spondylitis synovial fluid.

V was clipped by 4 bases and J by 4 bases, with 8 bases between them. The CDR3 spans 12 residues. Germline CDR1 SEHNR, CDR2 FQNEAQ (reference sequence). The table lists this clonotype with many counts. Its antigen is as yet unknown. The rearrangement uses TRBV7-9 and TRBJ2-7, with D possibly being TRBD2 (5 bases). The sequencing sample was made of blood, either unsorted or a sorted T cell fraction (not recorded which). This TCR was sampled from a male donor with ankylosing spondylitis or in good health (not recorded which). CDR3 amino acids: CASSSGIYEQYF. CDR3 coding DNA: TGTGCCAGCAGCTCCGGGATTTACGAGCAGTACTTC. Full variable domain (outside the CDR3, taken from reference TRBV7-9 and TRBJ2-7): DTGVSQNPRHKITKRGQNVTFRCDPISEHNRLYWYRQTLGQGPEFLTYFQNEAQLEKSRLLSDRFSAERPKGSFSTLEIQRTEQGDSAMYLCASSSGIYEQYFGPGTRLTVT.